Listed here are 20 T cell receptor beta chains from one sample, sequenced in a study of T-cell memory formation after mild COVID-19. MiXCR, applied by TCRdb to the 5' RACE reads, yields one record per CDR3 protein. The data hold hundreds of thousands of distinct CDR3 sequences, with 20% observed a single time. What was sequenced was PBMCs or a T cell subset sorted from them (not recorded which). The receptors were sampled from an adult woman who had mild COVID-19 (a few samples of this study predate the infection). Cell type and time point are not known.

The rearrangement uses TRBV5-1 and TRBJ2-1, with 8 bases lining up with TRBD2. Germline loops: CDR1 SGHRS, CDR2 YFSETQ. The CDR3 contains 17 residues. Trimming at V came to 4 bases and at J to 0 bases, leaving 9 bases not matched to a gene. The CDR3 loop reads CASSHPGAGGSYNEQFF. DNA for the CDR3: TGCGCCAGCAGCCACCCCGGGGCGGGAGGCTCCTACAATGAGCAGTTCTTC.

The J gene is TRBJ1-1, the V gene TRBV9; maybe TRBD1 (5 bases). The V gene's germline CDR1 is SGDLS and CDR2 YYNGEE. The CDR3 loop spans 15 amino acids. V was trimmed by 3 bases and J by 5 bases, leaving 17 bases between them. CDR3 bases: TGTGCCAGCAGCGCTCTAGACAGTGAGGGGACTGAAGCTTTCTTT. It specifies CASSALDSEGTEAFF.

The chain combines TRBV6-5 with TRBJ1-1; 8 positions match TRBD1. After removal of 1 base from V and 2 bases from J, the junction contained 9 bases not matched to a gene. The CDR3 contains 17 residues. Per germline, CDR1 MNHEY and CDR2 SVGAGI. CDR3 residues: CASSYYGVRGLNTEAFF. DNA of the CDR3: TGTGCCAGCAGTTACTACGGGGTCAGGGGGCTTAACACTGAAGCTTTCTTT.

V and J are TRBV5-5 and TRBJ2-7; the match to TRBD2 covers 14 bases. The V segment lost 4 bases and the J segment 4 bases; nucleotides outside the gene matches: 4. From germline, CDR1 is SGHKS and CDR2 YYEKEE (reference sequence). The CDR3 totals 15 residues. DNA of the CDR3: TGTGCCAGCAGCACGGGACTAGCGGGAGCTTACGAGCAGTACTTC. This gives the protein CASSTGLAGAYEQYF.

The V and J genes are TRBV7-9 and TRBJ1-2; 7 nucleotides match TRBD1. The J segment lost 7 bases and the V segment lost 3 bases, leaving 8 bases of the junction unmatched. The CDR3 length is 14 residues. Germline-derived CDR1 and CDR2 are SEHNR and FQNEAQ (reference sequence). The CDR3, as DNA: TGTGCCAGCAGCTTGACCAGGGGGGAGGCTGGCTACACCTTC. Residues: CASSLTRGEAGYTF. Drawing the rest from reference TRBV7-9 and TRBJ1-2, the complete variable domain is DTGVSQNPRHKITKRGQNVTFRCDPISEHNRLYWYRQTLGQGPEFLTYFQNEAQLEKSRLLSDRFSAERPKGSFSTLEIQRTEQGDSAMYLCASSLTRGEAGYTFGSGTRLTVV.

The chain combines TRBV29-1 with TRBJ1-2, with TRBD1 identical over 7 bases. V lost 0 bases and J lost 6; bases outside the gene matches: 7. There are 14 residues in the CDR3. Germline CDR1 is SQVTM and CDR2 is ANQGSEA. The CDR3 here is CSVEDRDRVDGYTF. CDR3 DNA: TGCAGCGTTGAAGACCGAGACAGGGTTGATGGCTACACCTTC.

A few counts support this clonotype. The CDR3 here is CASTLVSEEKLFF. The CDR3, as DNA: TGTGCCAGCACCCTGGTATCGGAAGAAAAACTGTTTTTT. V and J are TRBV7-9 and TRBJ1-4; D unresolved. CDR3 length: 13 residues. Germline loops: CDR1 SEHNR, CDR2 FQNEAQ (reference sequence). Trimming pared 7 bases from V and 8 bases from J, leaving 14 bases between.

V and J are TRBV29-1 and TRBJ1-1; 10 bases map to TRBD1. Germline V lookup: CDR1 SQVTM, CDR2 ANQGSEA. The CDR3 runs to 15 residues. The V gene end was trimmed by 6 bases and the J gene end by 0 bases; junction bases not matched to a gene: 7. The DNA for the CDR3 is TGCAGCGTCGGGACAGGGGTCCCTATGAACACTGAAGCTTTCTTT. It is translated as CSVGTGVPMNTEAFF.

This clonotype was detected a few times. The CDR3 region has the DNA TGTGCCAGCAGCCCGACGGGACATGAAGCTTTCTTT. Translation gives CASSPTGHEAFF. The chain recombines TRBV5-6 with TRBJ1-1, with D tentatively TRBD1 (6 bases). Trimming left V 4 bases short and J 7 bases short, with 11 bases between. This CDR3 contains 12 residues. Germline loops: CDR1 SGHDT, CDR2 YYEEEE. Full variable domain (outside the CDR3, taken from reference TRBV5-6 and TRBJ1-1): DAGVTQSPTHLIKTRGQQVTLRCSPKSGHDTVSWYQQALGQGPQFIFQYYEEEERQRGNFPDRFSGHQFPNYSSELNVNALLLGDSALYLCASSPTGHEAFFGQGTRLTVV.

This clonotype was counted ten times or more. CDR3 region: CSADVGKGRTEAFF. DNA for the CDR3: TGCAGTGCAGACGTGGGGAAGGGACGGACTGAAGCTTTCTTT. This rearrangement joins TRBV20-1 to TRBJ1-1; D perhaps matches TRBD1 (5 bases). CDR3 length equals 14 residues. Germline CDR1 DFQATT, CDR2 SNEGSKA (reference sequence). V shed 6 bases and J shed 5 bases, with 19 bases lying between them.

This clonotype was counted between two and nine times. Written as DNA, the CDR3 is TGTGCCAGCAGCCGGGATCCGTACAATGAGCAGTTCTTC. It yields the protein CASSRDPYNEQFF. The chain has TRBV9 and TRBJ2-1; the D gene is possibly TRBD2 (5 bases). CDR3 length: 13 amino acids. Germline lookup yields CDR1 SGDLS and CDR2 YYNGEE. V lost 4 bases to trimming and J lost 4 bases, with 9 bases between them.

This clonotype has more than one count but fewer than ten. This CDR3 reads CSVVLRSYNEQFF. In nucleotides, the CDR3 is TGCAGCGTTGTATTGAGGTCTTACAATGAGCAGTTCTTC. V usage is TRBV29-1 and J usage is TRBJ2-1; D is unresolved. Trimming removed 4 bases at V and 4 bases at J, with 11 bases between. The CDR3 length is 13 residues. Germline V gives CDR1 SQVTM, CDR2 ANQGSEA.

This clonotype came up a few times. This chain links TRBV29-1 with TRBJ1-1; D gene unclear. The CDR3 contains 12 residues. Germline V gene data show CDR1 as SQVTM and CDR2 as ANQGSEA. Trimming removed 6 bases from V and 0 bases from J, with 8 bases in between. CDR3 nucleotides: TGCAGCGTCGGACGGGTGAACACTGAAGCTTTCTTT. This gives the protein CSVGRVNTEAFF.

The chain carries TRBV5-1 and TRBJ2-7, with D perhaps TRBD2 (6 bases). V gave up 0 bases and J gave up 0 bases, with 10 bases separating them. The CDR3 is 15 residues long. The germline CDR1 and CDR2 sequences are SGHRS and YFSETQ. In DNA form, the CDR3 reads TGCGCCAGCAGCTTGGCCGCGGGACTCTCCTACGAGCAGTACTTC. Its translation is CASSLAAGLSYEQYF.

CDR3 nucleotide sequence: TGTGCCAGCTCACCCCGCTCGACAGGGGAATATGGCTACACCTTC. Its protein is CASSPRSTGEYGYTF. The genes are TRBV18 and TRBJ1-2; 8 bases fit TRBD1. This CDR3 spans 15 amino acids. Germline CDR1 KGHSH, CDR2 LQKENI. Unmatched junction bases numbered 8, after V lost 3 bases and J lost 5 bases.

This clonotype occurred a few times. The chain uses TRBV7-9 and TRBJ1-1, with D possibly being TRBD1 (6 bases). CDR3 length: 15 residues. V was clipped by 7 bases and J by 0 bases, with 15 bases between them. Germline-derived CDR1 and CDR2 are SEHNR and FQNEAQ (reference sequence). The CDR3 DNA is TGTGCCAGCACCGTACAGGGAAACATGAACACTGAAGCTTTCTTT. Its translation is CASTVQGNMNTEAFF. The full variable domain, in which reference TRBV7-9 and TRBJ1-1 provide the parts outside the CDR3, is DTGVSQNPRHKITKRGQNVTFRCDPISEHNRLYWYRQTLGQGPEFLTYFQNEAQLEKSRLLSDRFSAERPKGSFSTLEIQRTEQGDSAMYLCASTVQGNMNTEAFFGQGTRLTVV.

This clonotype turned up a few times. The chain employs TRBV4-2 and TRBJ1-2, with 7 bases identical to TRBD1. Germline V gives CDR1 LGHNA, CDR2 YNFKEQ. V trimming: 2 bases; J trimming: 4 bases; junction bases outside the gene matches: 25. This CDR3 has 21 amino acids. CDR3 DNA sequence: TGTGCCAGCAGCCAAACCGTTAGGGTTACAGGGGATCGGGCTGAGGTCTATGGCTACACCTTC. As protein: CASSQTVRVTGDRAEVYGYTF.

This clonotype has more than one count but fewer than ten. The V call is TRBV29-1, the J call TRBJ1-1; D gene uncertain. This CDR3 contains 12 residues. Germline V CDR1 and CDR2: SQVTM, ANQGSEA. V lost 4 bases to trimming and J lost 5 bases, with 11 bases between them. CDR3 loop: CSVGPGGTEAFF. CDR3 DNA: TGCAGCGTTGGTCCTGGAGGGACTGAAGCTTTCTTT.

This clonotype was seen at least ten times. The genes are TRBV7-2 and TRBJ2-7; 7 nucleotides align to TRBD1. Germline V CDR1 and CDR2: SGHTA, FQGNSA. V gave up 5 bases and J gave up 0 bases; unmatched junction bases: 25. The CDR3 runs 21 residues. DNA of the CDR3: TGTGCCAGCAGCCAGAATGCGGACAGGCTTGCGATAAGACAACACTCCTACGAGCAGTACTTC. This gives the protein CASSQNADRLAIRQHSYEQYF.

The CDR3, as DNA: TGTGCCAGCAGACCCCTGGGGGGGAGTAGTGAGCAGTTCTTC. It specifies CASRPLGGSSEQFF. The chain recombines TRBV12-3 or TRBV12-4 with TRBJ2-1; 7 nucleotides agree with TRBD2. With 6 bases clipped from V and 9 bases from J, the junction kept 11 bases outside the gene matches. This CDR3 is 14 amino acids long.